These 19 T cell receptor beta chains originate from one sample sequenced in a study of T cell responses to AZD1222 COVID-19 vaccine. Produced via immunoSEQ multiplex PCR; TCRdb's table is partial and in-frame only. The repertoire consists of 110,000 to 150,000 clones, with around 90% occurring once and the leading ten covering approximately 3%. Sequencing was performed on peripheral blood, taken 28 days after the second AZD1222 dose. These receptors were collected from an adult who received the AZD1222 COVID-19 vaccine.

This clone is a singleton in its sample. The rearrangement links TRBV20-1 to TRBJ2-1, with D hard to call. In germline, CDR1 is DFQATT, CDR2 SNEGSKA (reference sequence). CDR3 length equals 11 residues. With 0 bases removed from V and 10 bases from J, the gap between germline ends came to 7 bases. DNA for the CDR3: TGCAGTGCTAGAGATCTCGGCGAGCAGTTCTTC. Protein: CSARDLGEQFF.

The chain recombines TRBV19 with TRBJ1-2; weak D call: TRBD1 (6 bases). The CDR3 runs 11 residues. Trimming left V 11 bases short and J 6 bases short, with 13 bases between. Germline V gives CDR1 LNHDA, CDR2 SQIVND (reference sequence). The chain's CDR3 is CAGQGKNGYTF. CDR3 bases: TGTGCCGGTCAGGGGAAGAATGGCTACACCTTC.

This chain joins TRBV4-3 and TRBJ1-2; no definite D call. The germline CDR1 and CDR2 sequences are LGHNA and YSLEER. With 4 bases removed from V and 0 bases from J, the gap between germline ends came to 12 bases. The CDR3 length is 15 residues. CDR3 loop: CASSPAVGTNYGYTF. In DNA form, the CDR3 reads TGCGCCAGCAGCCCAGCGGTGGGGACTAACTATGGCTACACCTTC.

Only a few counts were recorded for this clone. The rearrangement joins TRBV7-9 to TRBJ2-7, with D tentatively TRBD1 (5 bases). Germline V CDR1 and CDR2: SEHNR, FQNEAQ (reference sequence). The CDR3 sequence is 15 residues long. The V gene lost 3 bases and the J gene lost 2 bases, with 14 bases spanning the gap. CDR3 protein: CASSFGAPSTYEQYF. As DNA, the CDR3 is TGTGCCAGCAGCTTTGGGGCACCCTCGACCTACGAGCAGTACTTC.

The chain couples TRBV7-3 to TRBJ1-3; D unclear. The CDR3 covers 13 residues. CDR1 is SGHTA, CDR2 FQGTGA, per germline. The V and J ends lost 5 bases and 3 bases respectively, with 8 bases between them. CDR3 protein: CASSAGVGNTIYF. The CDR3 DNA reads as TGTGCCAGCAGCGCGGGAGTTGGAAACACCATATATTTT.

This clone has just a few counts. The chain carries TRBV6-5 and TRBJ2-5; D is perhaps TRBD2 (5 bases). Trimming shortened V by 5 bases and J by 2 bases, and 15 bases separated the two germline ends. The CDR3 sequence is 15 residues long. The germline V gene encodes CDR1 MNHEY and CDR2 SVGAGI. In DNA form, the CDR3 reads TGTGCCAGCAGTCGCACTAGAGGGCCACAAGAGACCCAGTACTTC. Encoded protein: CASSRTRGPQETQYF.

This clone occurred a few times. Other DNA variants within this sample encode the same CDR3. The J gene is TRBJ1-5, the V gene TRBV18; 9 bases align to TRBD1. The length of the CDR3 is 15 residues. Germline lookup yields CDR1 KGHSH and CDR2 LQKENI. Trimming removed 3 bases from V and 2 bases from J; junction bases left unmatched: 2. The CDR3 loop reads CASSPDRGGNQPQHF. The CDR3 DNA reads TGTGCCAGCTCACCGGACAGGGGCGGCAATCAGCCCCAGCATTTT.

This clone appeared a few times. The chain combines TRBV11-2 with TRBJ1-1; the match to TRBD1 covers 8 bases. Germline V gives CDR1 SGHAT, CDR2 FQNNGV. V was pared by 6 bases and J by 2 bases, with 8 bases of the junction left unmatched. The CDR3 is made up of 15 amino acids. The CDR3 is CASSSSDRGNTEAFF. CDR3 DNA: TGTGCCAGCAGTTCATCCGACAGGGGAAACACTGAAGCTTTCTTT. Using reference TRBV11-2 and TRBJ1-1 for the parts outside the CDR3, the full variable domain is EAGVAQSPRYKIIEKRQSVAFWCNPISGHATLYWYQQILGQGPKLLIQFQNNGVVDDSQLPKDRFSAERLKGVDSTLKIQPAKLEDSAVYLCASSSSDRGNTEAFFGQGTRLTVV.

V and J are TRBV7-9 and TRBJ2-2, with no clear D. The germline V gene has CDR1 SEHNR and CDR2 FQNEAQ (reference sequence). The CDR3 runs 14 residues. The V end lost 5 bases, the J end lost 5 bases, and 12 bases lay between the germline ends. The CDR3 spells CASSPSTATGELFF. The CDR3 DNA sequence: TGTGCCAGCAGCCCGTCCACAGCTACCGGGGAGCTGTTTTTT.

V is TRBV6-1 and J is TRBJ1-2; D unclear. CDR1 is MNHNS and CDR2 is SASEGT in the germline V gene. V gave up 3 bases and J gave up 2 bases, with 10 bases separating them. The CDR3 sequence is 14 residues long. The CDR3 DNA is TGTGCCAGCAGTGATCCTAACAGAAACTATGGCTACACCTTC. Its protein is CASSDPNRNYGYTF.

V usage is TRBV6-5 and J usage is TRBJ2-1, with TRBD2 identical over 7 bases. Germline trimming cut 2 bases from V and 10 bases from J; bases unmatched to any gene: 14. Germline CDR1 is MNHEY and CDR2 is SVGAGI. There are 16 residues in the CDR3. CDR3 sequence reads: CASSYGLGTTIKEQFF. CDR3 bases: TGTGCCAGCAGTTACGGCTTAGGGACTACCATTAAAGAGCAGTTCTTC.

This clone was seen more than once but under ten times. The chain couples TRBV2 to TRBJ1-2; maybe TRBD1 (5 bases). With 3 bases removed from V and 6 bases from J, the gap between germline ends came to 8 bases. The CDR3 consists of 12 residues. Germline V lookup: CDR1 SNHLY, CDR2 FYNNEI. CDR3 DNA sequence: TGTGCCAGCAGTGAGGGGGTTGATGGCTACACCTTC. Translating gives CASSEGVDGYTF. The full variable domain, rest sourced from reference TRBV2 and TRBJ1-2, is EPEVTQTPSHQVTQMGQEVILRCVPISNHLYFYWYRQILGQKVEFLVSFYNNEISEKSEIFDDQFSVERPDGSNFTLKIRSTKLEDSAMYFCASSEGVDGYTFGSGTRLTVV.

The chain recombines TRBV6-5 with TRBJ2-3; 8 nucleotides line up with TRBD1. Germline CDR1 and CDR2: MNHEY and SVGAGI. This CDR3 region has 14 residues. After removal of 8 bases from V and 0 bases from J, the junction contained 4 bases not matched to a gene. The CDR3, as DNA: TGTGCCAGCCGGACAGGGCTAAGCACAGATACGCAGTATTTT. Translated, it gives CASRTGLSTDTQYF.

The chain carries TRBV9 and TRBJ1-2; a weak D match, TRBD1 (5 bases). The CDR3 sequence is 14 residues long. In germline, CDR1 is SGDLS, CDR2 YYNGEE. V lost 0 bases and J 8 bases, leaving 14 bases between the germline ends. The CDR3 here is CASSVEPGVGGYTF. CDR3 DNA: TGTGCCAGCAGCGTAGAGCCGGGGGTAGGCGGCTACACCTTC. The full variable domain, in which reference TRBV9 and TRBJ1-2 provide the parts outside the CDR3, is DSGVTQTPKHLITATGQRVTLRCSPRSGDLSVYWYQQSLDQGLQFLIQYYNGEERAKGNILERFSAQQFPDLHSELNLSSLELGDSALYFCASSVEPGVGGYTFGSGTRLTVV.

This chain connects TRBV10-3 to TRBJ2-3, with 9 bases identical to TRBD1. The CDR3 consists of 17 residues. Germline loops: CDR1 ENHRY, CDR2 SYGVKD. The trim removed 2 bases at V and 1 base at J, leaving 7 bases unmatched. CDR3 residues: CAISEPSRTGGTDTQYF. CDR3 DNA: TGTGCCATCAGTGAGCCTTCTCGGACAGGGGGCACAGATACGCAGTATTTT.

The CDR3 is CASSQGGTEAFF. The CDR3 DNA sequence: TGTGCCAGCAGCCAAGGAGGCACTGAAGCTTTCTTT. V and J are TRBV3-1 (or the pseudogene TRBV3-2) and TRBJ1-1; D is undetermined. CDR3 length: 12 residues. V dropped 1 base and J dropped 4 bases, with 4 bases sitting between them. In germline, CDR1 is LGHDT, CDR2 YNNKEL (reference sequence).

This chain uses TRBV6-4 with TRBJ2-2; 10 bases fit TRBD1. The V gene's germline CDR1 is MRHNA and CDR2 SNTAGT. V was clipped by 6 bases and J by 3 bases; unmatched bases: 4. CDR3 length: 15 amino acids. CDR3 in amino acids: CASRATGGYTGELFF. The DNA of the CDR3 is TGTGCCAGCAGGGCGACAGGGGGCTACACCGGGGAGCTGTTTTTT.

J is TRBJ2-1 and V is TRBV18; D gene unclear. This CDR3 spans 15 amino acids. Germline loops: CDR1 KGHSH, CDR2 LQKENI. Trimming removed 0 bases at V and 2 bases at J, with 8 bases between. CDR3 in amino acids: CASSPPAATYNEQFF. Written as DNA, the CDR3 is TGTGCCAGCTCACCACCGGCGGCTACCTACAATGAGCAGTTCTTC.

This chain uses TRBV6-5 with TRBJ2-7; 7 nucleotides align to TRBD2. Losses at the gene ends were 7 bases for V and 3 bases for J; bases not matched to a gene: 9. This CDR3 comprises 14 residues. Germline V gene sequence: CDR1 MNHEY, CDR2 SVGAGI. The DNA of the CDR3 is TGTGCCAGCACCCATAGGACTAGTAGCTACGAGCAGTACTTC. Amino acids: CASTHRTSSYEQYF.